These 18 T cell receptor beta chains originate from one sample sequenced in a study of T cells after yellow fever vaccination. TCRdb reanalysed the 5' RACE reads using MiXCR and keeps one entry per CDR3 protein. Of hundreds of thousands of distinct CDR3 sequences in the sample, approximately 16% were seen once. Here the sequenced sample was PBMCs, taken 4 to 6 days after the first yellow fever vaccination. These receptors all stem from a man between 18 and 35 years old who received the YFV17D yellow fever vaccine.

This clonotype showed up just a few times. The rearrangement uses TRBV6-1 and TRBJ2-7; 8 nucleotides match TRBD1. This CDR3 has 15 residues. V trimming: 2 bases; J trimming: 4 bases; junction bases outside the gene matches: 7. Per the germline V gene, CDR1 is MNHNS and CDR2 is SASEGT. For the CDR3, the DNA is TGTGCCAGCAGTGAATCGTGGACAGGGAATTACGAGCAGTACGTC. Translating gives CASSESWTGNYEQYV.

In DNA form, the CDR3 reads TGCAGTGCTAGAGATGACGCACTAGCGGGGAGAGGCGGCCAGTACTTC. It specifies CSARDDALAGRGGQYF. The chain joins TRBV20-1 to TRBJ2-5; TRBD2 aligns across 10 bases. V was pared by 0 bases and J by 10 bases, with 14 bases of the junction left unmatched. The CDR3 extends over 16 amino acids. Germline V CDR1 and CDR2: DFQATT, SNEGSKA (reference sequence).

This clonotype was seen a handful of times. This chain connects TRBV6-1 to TRBJ2-2; D tentatively fits TRBD1 or TRBD2 (6 bases each). Per the germline V gene, CDR1 is MNHNS and CDR2 is SASEGT. V lost 8 bases and J lost 4, with 20 bases in between. This CDR3 contains 16 residues. CDR3 sequence reads: CASALSSGGITGELFF. CDR3 coding DNA: TGTGCCAGCGCCCTAAGTTCCGGGGGCATCACCGGGGAGCTGTTTTTT.

This clonotype has only a few counts. The chain uses TRBV11-2 and TRBJ2-3; TRBD2 aligns across 8 bases. Germline assignment: CDR1 SGHAT and CDR2 FQNNGV. V trimming: 5 bases; J trimming: 2 bases; junction bases outside the gene matches: 6. CDR3 size: 15 residues. The CDR3 DNA sequence: TGTGCCAGCAGCCGGGGGGGGGACTACACAGATACGCAGTATTTT. Protein product: CASSRGGDYTDTQYF.

The CDR3 coding sequence is TGTGCCAGCACCCAAACGGCTAGCGGGGGGTCCAGCACAGATACGCAGTATTTT. Amino acid sequence: CASTQTASGGSSTDTQYF. The chain recombines TRBV7-6 with TRBJ2-3; 11 bases map to TRBD2. The CDR3 is 18 amino acids. Losses at the gene ends were 7 bases for V and 0 bases for J; bases not matched to a gene: 12. Germline assignment: CDR1 SGHVS and CDR2 FNYEAQ.

This clonotype was recorded a few times. V gene TRBV30 combines with J gene TRBJ1-2; TRBD1 might be the D (5 bases). V lost 2 bases and J lost 2, with 9 bases in between. CDR1 is GTSNPN, CDR2 SVGIG, per germline (reference sequence). The CDR3 is made up of 13 amino acids. CDR3 amino acids: CAWSSGPNYGYTF. The CDR3 nucleotides read TGTGCCTGGAGTTCGGGACCCAACTATGGCTACACCTTC.

This clonotype was seen only a few times. The gene calls are TRBV20-1 and TRBJ2-3, with 9 bases identical to TRBD2. CDR3 length equals 15 residues. CDR1 is DFQATT, CDR2 SNEGSKA, per germline (reference sequence). J was trimmed by 2 bases and V by 4 bases; bases with no gene match: 7. CDR3 protein: CSATSAGGYTDTQYF. The CDR3 DNA follows: TGCAGTGCTACCTCAGCGGGGGGCTACACAGATACGCAGTATTTT.

This clonotype was observed many times. This chain uses TRBV7-9 with TRBJ2-1; TRBD2 matches at 12 bases. CDR3 length equals 14 residues. The germline V gene has CDR1 SEHNR and CDR2 FQNEAQ (reference sequence). V shed 5 bases and J 9 bases; nucleotides not matched to a gene: 5. CDR3 coding DNA: TGTGCCAGCAGCCCTAGCGGGGGGGCGGGTGAGCAGTTCTTC. Its protein is CASSPSGGAGEQFF.

The CDR3 region has the DNA TGCAGCATTGACAGAGCCCTTAACGCTGCAACTAATGAAAAACTGTTTTTT. Its translation is CSIDRALNAATNEKLFF. The V call is TRBV20-1, the J call TRBJ1-4; D perhaps matches TRBD1 (5 bases). The CDR3 runs to 17 residues. Looked up from germline, CDR1 is DFQATT and CDR2 is SNEGSKA (reference sequence).

In this sample, this clonotype turned up a few times. This sequence joins TRBV4-2 and TRBJ2-1; D gene unclear. The germline CDR1 and CDR2 sequences are LGHNA and YNFKEQ. This CDR3 is built from 14 residues. Trimming cost V 0 bases and J 6 bases, with 9 bases left between them. The CDR3 DNA follows: TGTGCCAGCAGCCAAGATGAGAAGGCCAATGAGCAGTTCTTC. Translation gives CASSQDEKANEQFF.

The chain links TRBV9 to TRBJ2-2; TRBD2 might be the D (6 bases). The CDR3 has 16 residues. Germline CDR1 reads SGDLS; CDR2 reads YYNGEE. V shed 4 bases and J shed 3 bases, with 16 bases lying between them. As DNA, the CDR3 is TGTGCCAGCAGCCCTCGGGGGAGCCGTTACACCGGGGAGCTGTTTTTT. It yields the protein CASSPRGSRYTGELFF.

The J gene is TRBJ1-1, the V gene TRBV7-9, with 8 bases identical to TRBD1. CDR1 and CDR2 (germline): SEHNR, FQNEAQ (reference sequence). This CDR3 is 14 amino acids long. V lost 7 bases, J lost 4 bases, and 8 bases stayed unmatched. As DNA, the CDR3 is TGTGCCAGCAATTACAGGGGGGGTTTCACTGAAGCTTTCTTT. It translates to CASNYRGGFTEAFF.

The chain joins TRBV10-1 to TRBJ1-2; D is ambiguous. Germline CDR1 is WNHNN and CDR2 is SYGVQD (reference sequence). This CDR3 has 14 amino acids. V was trimmed by 0 bases and J by 6 bases, leaving 11 bases between them. CDR3 DNA sequence: TGCGCCAGCAGTGAGTCGAGACAAGAGAATGGCTACACCTTC. Translating it yields CASSESRQENGYTF.

The V call is TRBV27, the J call TRBJ1-1; 9 nucleotides line up with TRBD1. Per germline, CDR1 MNHEY and CDR2 SMNVEV (reference sequence). V lost 3 bases, J lost 5 bases, and 7 bases stayed unmatched. The CDR3 sequence is 15 residues long. The CDR3 bases are TGTGCCAGCAGTTTTAACAGGGGGCGTGGGACTGAAGCTTTCTTT. This encodes CASSFNRGRGTEAFF.

V and J are TRBV28 and TRBJ1-4, with unresolved D. The CDR3 loop spans 13 amino acids. Trimming stripped 3 bases from V and 4 bases from J, with 6 bases between. Germline lookup yields CDR1 MDHEN and CDR2 SYDVKM. The CDR3 sequence is CASSLRVNEKLFF. The CDR3 bases are TGTGCCAGCAGTTTGCGTGTTAATGAAAAACTGTTTTTT.

This clonotype was counted a few times. V is TRBV7-6 and J is TRBJ2-4; D is possibly TRBD1 (5 bases). The V end was cut by 0 bases, the J end by 1 base, with 13 bases between. This CDR3 has 17 amino acids. Germline lookup yields CDR1 SGHVS and CDR2 FNYEAQ. The DNA for the CDR3 is TGTGCCAGCAGCTTAGCGGCAGGGCGCGGCGCCAAAAACATTCAGTACTTC. Its translation: CASSLAAGRGAKNIQYF.

This clonotype has a handful of counts. The chain combines TRBV7-8 with TRBJ2-7, with 14 nucleotides matching TRBD2. Germline CDR1 and CDR2: SGHVS and FQNEAQ. The CDR3 runs to 17 residues. Trimming at V came to 3 bases and at J to 4 bases, leaving 8 bases not matched to a gene. This CDR3 is CASSLRTGTSGGYEQYF. The CDR3 bases are TGTGCCAGCAGCTTGAGGACCGGGACTAGCGGGGGATACGAGCAGTACTTC.

This clonotype occurred a few times. The J gene is TRBJ2-7, the V gene TRBV6-5; 10 bases are a match to TRBD1. CDR3 length: 13 amino acids. CDR1 is MNHEY and CDR2 is SVGAGI in the germline V gene. Trimming removed 2 bases from V and 6 bases from J; junction bases left unmatched: 1. CDR3 nucleotide sequence: TGTGCCAGCAGTTACCGGACAGGGGGCGAGCAGTACTTC. It specifies CASSYRTGGEQYF.